What follows describes a single TCR beta chain. Its antigen specificity is not known. Qualities for individual bases were not recorded, and no much larger clone is one base off. The immunoSEQ Assay, a bias-controlled multiplex PCR, was used to amplify TCRbeta CDR3 regions from genomic DNA. In the authors' own workflow: The number of nucleated cells in each sample was estimated by amplification of reference gene primers within the assay. Sequence reads were collapsed and filtered to measure the absolute abundance of every unique TCRbeta CDR3 rearrangement. For each sample, productive Simpson clonality was calculated as the square root of Simpson's diversity index across productive rearrangements. TCRdb took this table from immuneACCESS and kept in-frame rearrangements with V and J called. Such tables lack part of the clones; where checked against another copy, unresolved V genes explain under half of the gap, and the rest is unexplained. V, J and clone size are those of that table, while D and trimming were read from the DNA. Present in this sample are roughly 250,000 clones, 80% to 90% of which were seen just once. The ten largest clones add up to 4% to 5% of the sample.

This sample was included in a study of blood T cell repertoires in COVID-19 (dated by TCRdb to about 2020). About the full investigation: Samples covering the acute and convalescent phases of COVID-19 were provided by collaborators in the United States, Italy and Spain. The prospective study material was composed of cDNA or gDNA derived from T cells, B-cell-depleted T cells, or PBMCs. Deeply sampled blood TCRbeta repertoires from subjects exposed to, actively infected with, or recovered from COVID-19 were included in the dataset. The repertoires were made available in a free public database intended to serve as a resource for research on the immune response to SARS-CoV-2. The samples were drawn from the first 160 participants of the ongoing ImmuneRACE study and from 950 to 1,500 subjects provided by 6 global collaborators. Nearly every sample came with metadata listing a de-identified subject ID, COVID-19 status, age in years and sex. HLA class I and class II types, where available, came from metadata supplied by the sample provider rather than from assay-based typing. Overall results and qualifications from the work: The quantity of clinical and demographic metadata differed by source and by participant and was supplied without curation.

The collaborating institutions used their own protocols to collect whole blood in K2EDTA tubes. Collaborator samples were shipped for TCRbeta analysis as frozen whole blood, isolated PBMCs, or DNA extracted from either sample type. V and J lose 7 bases and 8 bases, and a span of 20 bases separates them. The CDR3 sequence holds 14 residues, the cysteine and phenylalanine included. Only CDR3 DNA remains: 42 bases, in frame from the first base. The germline V gene sets CDR1 to MDHEN and CDR2 to SYDVKM. This TCR was recovered from a woman aged 65 to 85 with acute or convalescent COVID-19. Rearrangement joined TRBV28 to TRBJ1-2; TRBD1 is possibly the D segment (6 matching bases). Material: peripheral blood. The DNA is TGTGCCAGCACCCCCCCCAGGGGCAGGGGCGGCTACACCTTC. This codes for CASTPPRGRGGYTF.